The sample holds a few counts of the clone carrying this T cell receptor beta chain. What it binds is not known. TCRdb itself ran the 5' RACE reads through MiXCR, one entry per CDR3 protein. This table has about 150,000 distinct CDR3 sequences, 20% to 25% appearing once. The data were taken from a study of T-cell memory formation after mild COVID-19. Study-level background: There were largely donor-specific TCR clusters.

General study findings and limits: Contracting clones, day 15 to 85, had balanced CD4/CD8, and later expanders favored CD4+. Largely, contracting CD4+ clones fell within CM and EM, and contracting CD8+ clones within EMRA.

Material for sequencing was PBMCs or a T cell subset sorted from them (not recorded which). The TCR was taken from an adult woman who had mild COVID-19 (a few samples of this study predate the infection). Cell type and time point are not known.

CDR3 sequence: CASSQYGSNQPQHF. DNA of the CDR3: TGTGCCAGCAGCCAATATGGCAGCAATCAGCCCCAGCATTTT. V gene TRBV16 combines with J gene TRBJ1-5, with D hard to call. This CDR3 is built from 14 residues. Germline V CDR1 and CDR2: KGHSY, FQNENV. Trimming took 1 base from V and 1 from J, leaving 5 bases between them.